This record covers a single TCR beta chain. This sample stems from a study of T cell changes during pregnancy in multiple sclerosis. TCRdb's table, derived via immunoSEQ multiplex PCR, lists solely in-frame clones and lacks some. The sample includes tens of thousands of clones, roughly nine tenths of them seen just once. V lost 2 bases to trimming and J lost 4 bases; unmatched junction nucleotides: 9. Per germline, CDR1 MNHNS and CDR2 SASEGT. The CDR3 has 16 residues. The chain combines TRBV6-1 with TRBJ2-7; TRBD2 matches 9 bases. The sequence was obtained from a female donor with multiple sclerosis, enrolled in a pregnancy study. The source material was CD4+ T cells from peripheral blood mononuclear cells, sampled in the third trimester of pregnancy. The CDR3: CASSERGREDLYEQYF. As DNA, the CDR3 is TGTGCCAGCAGTGAACGCGGGAGGGAGGATTTGTACGAGCAGTACTTC.